Each of the 27 T cell receptor beta chains below was sequenced from the same sample in a study of control samples from healthy donors and cancer patients. The method was immunoSEQ multiplex PCR; TCRdb's version includes in-frame clones alone and lacks a portion of them. The repertoire holds some 140,000 clones, with roughly 86% as singletons. What was sequenced was PBMCs. These receptor sequences come from a man between 45 and 60 years old with head and neck cancer.

The V and J genes are TRBV7-9 and TRBJ1-2; 10 bases agree with TRBD1. The germline gives CDR1 SEHNR, CDR2 FQNEAQ (reference sequence). Germline trimming cut 6 bases from V and 7 bases from J; bases unmatched to any gene: 5. The CDR3 consists of 13 residues. The CDR3 here is CASSPTGGRGYTF. CDR3 in DNA: TGTGCCAGCAGTCCGACAGGGGGCCGTGGCTACACCTTC.

This clone was seen only once. The CDR3 DNA reads as TGTGCCAGCAGCCCAAGGGAAGAGACCCAGTACTTC. It encodes CASSPREETQYF. The chain is built from TRBV3-1 (or the pseudogene TRBV3-2) and TRBJ2-5; D unclear. The CDR3 has 12 amino acids. CDR1 and CDR2 (germline): LGHDT, YNNKEL (reference sequence). Trimming took off 4 bases at V and 3 bases at J, with 6 bases between the two ends.

The chain combines TRBV19 with TRBJ2-2, with 7 bases lining up with TRBD2. The germline V gene has CDR1 LNHDA and CDR2 SQIVND (reference sequence). The CDR3 is made up of 19 amino acids. The V gene end was trimmed by 8 bases and the J gene end by 0 bases; junction bases not matched to a gene: 18. The CDR3: CASQALFLAGRSNTGELFF. CDR3 coding DNA: TGTGCCAGTCAGGCCCTCTTTTTAGCGGGCCGATCGAACACCGGGGAGCTGTTTTTT.

As regards this clone: This may stem from a read error, because a much larger clone lies one nucleotide away. The chain has TRBV7-9 and TRBJ2-7; D ambiguous. The V end was cut by 5 bases, the J end by 4 bases, with 6 bases between. Germline CDR1 is SEHNR and CDR2 is FQNEAQ (reference sequence). This CDR3 has 11 residues. In nucleotides, the CDR3 is TGTGCCAGCAGCGATAGTTACGAGCAGTACTTC. Its protein is CASSDSYEQYF.

The rearrangement uses TRBV10-2 and TRBJ2-1; 7 bases match TRBD2. CDR3 size: 13 residues. The J segment lost 7 bases and the V segment lost 6 bases, leaving 6 bases of the junction unmatched. CDR1 and CDR2 from the germline V gene are WSHSY and SAAADI. The CDR3 DNA reads TGCGCCAGCAGCAGACTAGCTGGTAATGAGCAGTTCTTC. This translates into CASSRLAGNEQFF.

This rearrangement joins TRBV6-6 to TRBJ1-1; D gene unclear. Trimming pared 0 bases from V and 1 base from J, leaving 9 bases between. Per germline, CDR1 MNHNY and CDR2 SVGAGI (reference sequence). The CDR3 extends over 15 amino acids. The CDR3 DNA reads TGTGCCAGCAGTTACTCGACACAGCAGAACACTGAAGCTTTCTTT. The encoded protein is CASSYSTQQNTEAFF.

CDR3 bases: TGTGCCAGCAGCTCGCGGACAGGGGGCCATTATGGCTACACCTTC. Its translation is CASSSRTGGHYGYTF. The chain has TRBV7-8 and TRBJ1-2; TRBD1 matches 11 bases. The CDR3 covers 15 residues. V was pared by 4 bases and J by 5 bases, with 6 bases of the junction left unmatched. Looked up from germline, CDR1 is SGHVS and CDR2 is FQNEAQ. The full variable domain, its missing parts supplied by reference TRBV7-8 and TRBJ1-2, is GAGVSQSPRYKVAKRGQDVALRCDPISGHVSLFWYQQALGQGPEFLTYFQNEAQLDKSGLPSDRFFAERPEGSVSTLKIQRTQQEDSAVYLCASSSRTGGHYGYTFGSGTRLTVV.

This clone was observed a few times. The V gene is TRBV12-3 or TRBV12-4, the J gene TRBJ1-5; tentatively, D is TRBD1 (5 bases). V was shortened by 4 bases and J by 5 bases, with 9 bases between the two germline ends. The CDR3 has 13 amino acids. The CDR3 coding sequence is TGTGCCAGCAGTTCGACAGTTCATCAGCCCCAGCATTTT. This encodes CASSSTVHQPQHF.

As DNA, the CDR3 is TGTGCCAGCTCACCATCGGACAGTAGCTCCTACAATGAGCAGTTCTTC. Its protein product is CASSPSDSSSYNEQFF. The chain couples TRBV18 to TRBJ2-1; possibly TRBD1 for D (6 bases). CDR1 and CDR2 from the germline V gene are KGHSH and LQKENI. The CDR3 extends over 16 amino acids. The V gene lost 2 bases and the J gene lost 0 bases, with 11 bases spanning the gap.

This chain uses TRBV27 with TRBJ2-4; no firm D call. This CDR3 is 12 amino acids long. Trimming removed 8 bases at V and 0 bases at J, with 5 bases between. Germline V gene sequence: CDR1 MNHEY, CDR2 SMNVEV (reference sequence). CDR3 bases: TGTGCCAGCTGGGGAGCCAAAAACATTCAGTACTTC. Its protein product is CASWGAKNIQYF.

The chain has TRBV7-3 and TRBJ2-1; TRBD2 aligns across 9 bases. CDR1 SGHTA and CDR2 FQGTGA come from the germline V gene. The CDR3 has 15 residues. The trim removed 6 bases at V and 5 bases at J, leaving 8 bases unmatched. The CDR3 DNA reads TGTGCCAGCAGTTATTTAGCGGGGGCCGACAATGAGCAGTTCTTC. Amino acids: CASSYLAGADNEQFF.

The chain joins TRBV27 to TRBJ2-7, with D unclear. Germline CDR1 MNHEY, CDR2 SMNVEV (reference sequence). CDR3 length: 12 amino acids. Trimming pared 7 bases from V and 3 bases from J, leaving 10 bases between. This chain's CDR3 is CASISGSYEQYF. The CDR3 nucleotides are TGTGCCAGCATTTCGGGCAGCTACGAGCAGTACTTC.

The J gene is TRBJ2-7, the V gene TRBV11-2; D not resolved. CDR1 and CDR2 (germline): SGHAT, FQNNGV. Trimming cost V 1 base and J 0 bases, with 7 bases left between them. The length of the CDR3 is 14 residues. Written as DNA, the CDR3 is TGTGCCAGCAGCTTAGGCGCCCGCTCCTACGAGCAGTACTTC. Amino acid sequence: CASSLGARSYEQYF.

This clone was seen once. J is TRBJ2-7 and V is TRBV7-3; D gene ambiguous. This CDR3 has 15 residues. Germline-derived CDR1 and CDR2 are SGHTA and FQGTGA. V dropped 2 bases and J dropped 2 bases, with 13 bases sitting between them. CDR3 sequence reads: CASSLGTVRTYEQYF. DNA of the CDR3: TGTGCCAGCAGCTTAGGTACGGTGAGGACCTACGAGCAGTACTTC.

The CDR3 sequence: CASSPIAADDEQFF. DNA for the CDR3: TGTGCCAGCTCACCAATTGCGGCAGACGATGAGCAGTTCTTC. J is TRBJ2-1 and V is TRBV18; the D is unclear. This CDR3 is built from 14 residues. Trimming cost V 2 bases and J 8 bases, with 13 bases left between them. The germline V gene encodes CDR1 KGHSH and CDR2 LQKENI.

The gene calls are TRBV19 and TRBJ2-1; 8 positions match TRBD2. V gave up 1 base and J gave up 3 bases; unmatched junction bases: 5. The CDR3 runs to 16 residues. Germline assignment: CDR1 LNHDA and CDR2 SQIVND (reference sequence). This chain's CDR3 is CASSIGAGVYYNEQFF. CDR3 coding DNA: TGTGCCAGTAGTATAGGAGCGGGGGTGTACTACAATGAGCAGTTCTTC.

The chain joins TRBV9 to TRBJ2-3; D uncertain. V was shortened by 0 bases and J by 0 bases, with 11 bases between the two germline ends. The germline V gene encodes CDR1 SGDLS and CDR2 YYNGEE. The CDR3 runs to 16 residues. This CDR3 reads CASSVGAATSTDTQYF. As DNA, the CDR3 is TGTGCCAGCAGCGTAGGAGCCGCCACTAGCACAGATACGCAGTATTTT.

The chain has TRBV9 and TRBJ1-5; D gene unclear. This CDR3 spans 13 amino acids. V gave up 1 base and J gave up 9 bases, with 11 bases separating them. Germline values: CDR1 SGDLS, CDR2 YYNGEE. The CDR3 nucleotides read TGTGCCAGCAGCGTATTCGACACCTGGCCCCAGCATTTT. Amino acids: CASSVFDTWPQHF.

The rearrangement links TRBV3-1 (or the pseudogene TRBV3-2) to TRBJ2-5; 9 bases are shared with TRBD2. Germline lookup yields CDR1 LGHDT and CDR2 YNNKEL (reference sequence). Unmatched junction bases numbered 11, after V lost 1 base and J lost 5 bases. CDR3 size: 17 residues. DNA of the CDR3: TGTGCCAGCAGCCAAGGGGCTAGCGGGGCAGGCGGGGAGACCCAGTACTTC. Amino acid sequence: CASSQGASGAGGETQYF.

The V call is TRBV5-1, the J call TRBJ2-7; D remains ambiguous. CDR1 is SGHRS, CDR2 YFSETQ, per germline. V was cut by 2 bases and J by 2 bases, with 11 bases left in between. CDR3 length equals 14 residues. The CDR3 loop is CASSFGVVTYEQYF. The CDR3 nucleotides read TGCGCCAGCAGCTTTGGGGTAGTCACCTACGAGCAGTACTTC.

This chain connects TRBV19 to TRBJ1-1; D possibly corresponds to TRBD1 (6 bases). The V gene lost 7 bases and the J gene lost 10 bases, with 19 bases spanning the gap. CDR1 is LNHDA, CDR2 SQIVND, per germline (reference sequence). The CDR3 is 13 residues long. This CDR3 reads CASIPPAKGGAFF. Written as DNA, the CDR3 is TGTGCCAGTATTCCACCCGCCAAGGGGGGAGCTTTCTTT.

V is TRBV2 and J is TRBJ2-1, with D perhaps TRBD2 (6 bases). Trimming took 0 bases from V and 5 from J, leaving 20 bases between them. The CDR3 sequence is 18 residues long. Per germline, CDR1 SNHLY and CDR2 FYNNEI. Here the CDR3 DNA reads TGTGCCAGCAGTGAAGCGCTTCTGGGCGGCGGGGACCACAATGAGCAGTTCTTC. Translating it yields CASSEALLGGGDHNEQFF.

V is TRBV11-2 and J is TRBJ2-3, with 10 bases identical to TRBD2. This CDR3 spans 17 amino acids. Per the germline V gene, CDR1 is SGHAT and CDR2 is FQNNGV. V lost 0 bases to trimming and J lost 6 bases; unmatched junction nucleotides: 9. The CDR3 loop is CASSLDGSGRELDTQYF. CDR3 nucleotide sequence: TGTGCCAGCAGCTTAGATGGGAGCGGGAGGGAGCTGGATACGCAGTATTTT. Variable domain in full (rest from reference TRBV11-2 and TRBJ2-3): EAGVAQSPRYKIIEKRQSVAFWCNPISGHATLYWYQQILGQGPKLLIQFQNNGVVDDSQLPKDRFSAERLKGVDSTLKIQPAKLEDSAVYLCASSLDGSGRELDTQYFGPGTRLTVL.

This sequence joins TRBV5-4 and TRBJ1-1; D is uncertain. Germline V gene sequence: CDR1 SGHNT, CDR2 YYREEE (reference sequence). The CDR3 runs to 13 residues. V gave up 4 bases and J gave up 5 bases, with 12 bases separating them. CDR3 coding DNA: TGTGCCAGCAGCCGGTCCGTAGGGACTGAAGCTTTCTTT. Translating it yields CASSRSVGTEAFF.

This clone was found a few times. This chain connects TRBV14 to TRBJ1-1; maybe TRBD1 (5 bases). The CDR3 has 14 residues. Per the germline V gene, CDR1 is SGHDN and CDR2 is FVKESK. V dropped 4 bases and J dropped 2 bases, with 11 bases sitting between them. As DNA, the CDR3 is TGTGCCAGCAGCCTTAGACAGAGAAACACTGAAGCTTTCTTT. Protein product: CASSLRQRNTEAFF.

J is TRBJ1-2 and V is TRBV12-3 or TRBV12-4, with D hard to call. The CDR3 has 13 amino acids. With 6 bases removed from V and 5 bases from J, the gap between germline ends came to 13 bases. The CDR3 sequence: CASSLDPLYGYTF. Here the CDR3 DNA reads TGTGCCAGCAGCCTCGACCCGTTATATGGCTACACCTTC.

This clone occurred once. V and J are TRBV5-6 and TRBJ2-2, with D unresolved. V lost 3 bases, J lost 0 bases, and 18 bases lay in between. This CDR3 has 18 amino acids. Looked up from germline, CDR1 is SGHDT and CDR2 is YYEEEE. The CDR3 region has the DNA TGTGCCAGCAGCTCTTACCTTACAGACGTCGCGAACACCGGGGAGCTGTTTTTT. This codes for CASSSYLTDVANTGELFF.